This T cell receptor beta chain was recorded in a study of CD8+CD57+ T cells in acquired aplastic anemia. Background on the study: When averaged, DNA from sorted CD4+ and CD8+ cells came to about 3 ug. Study-level findings and limits: Patients and healthy controls showed no significant CD8+ Simpson's diversity difference. Overlapping CD8+ CDR3 repertoires of patients and controls contained roughly 29 shared sequences.

TCR beta VDJ combinations and CDR3 sequences were profiled from genomic DNA. Each CDR3 protein is one row after TCRdb ran MiXCR on the reads. This sample has 250,000 to 350,000 distinct CDR3 sequences; 55% to 60% occur once, and the top ten carry approximately 8%. The germline CDR1 and CDR2 sequences are MNHEY and SVGAGI. The CDR3 contains 13 residues. V shed 8 bases and J shed 9 bases, with 20 bases lying between them. In regard to this clonotype: Its antigen is unidentified. Lacking the conserved final phenylalanine or tryptophan, this CDR3 likely reflects a read error.

The sample comprised sorted CD4+, CD8+, or CD8+CD57+ T cells (not recorded which) from PBMCs. The sequence derives from a human donor with severe aplastic anemia or a healthy control (not recorded which). The V gene is TRBV6-5, the J gene TRBJ2-7, with D possibly TRBD2 on 5 matching bases. This CDR3 is CASAPKGRTGQYS. The DNA for the CDR3 is TGTGCCAGCGCACCCAAGGGTCGGACTGGGCAGTACTCC.